What follows are 29 T cell receptor beta chains derived from one specimen sequenced in a study of blood T cell repertoires in COVID-19. Generated by immunoSEQ multiplex PCR, the TCRdb table keeps only in-frame clones and is missing some. There are roughly 220,000 clones in the sample; just under 85% occur only once, and about 15% lies in the top ten. The material sequenced was PBMCs or T cells enriched from blood (not recorded which). These TCRs come from a man aged 40-50 years who had recovered from COVID-19.

The J gene is TRBJ1-2, the V gene TRBV6-5; 7 bases align to TRBD1. This CDR3 has 14 amino acids. The J segment lost 6 bases and the V segment lost 7 bases, leaving 11 bases of the junction unmatched. CDR1 MNHEY and CDR2 SVGAGI come from the germline V gene. CDR3 sequence: CASIGSTGVDGYTF. The CDR3, as DNA: TGTGCCAGCATCGGGTCAACAGGGGTTGATGGCTACACCTTC.

This clone was detected only once. The chain recombines TRBV29-1 with TRBJ2-1, with D possibly TRBD2 on 5 matching bases. V lost 0 bases to trimming and J lost 5 bases, with 8 bases between them. The V gene's germline CDR1 is SQVTM and CDR2 ANQGSEA. The CDR3 spans 13 residues. The CDR3 is CSVEDPGNNEQFF. The CDR3 bases are TGCAGCGTTGAAGATCCGGGAAACAATGAGCAGTTCTTC.

The V and J genes are TRBV14 and TRBJ1-2; 10 positions agree with TRBD1. V was clipped by 0 bases and J by 3 bases; unmatched bases: 4. Germline-derived CDR1 and CDR2 are SGHDN and FVKESK. This CDR3 contains 16 residues. Written as DNA, the CDR3 is TGTGCCAGCAGCCAAGATCTAGGGACAGGGGACTATGGCTACACCTTC. It translates to CASSQDLGTGDYGYTF.

This chain's CDR3 is CASSHWTGGDQPQHF. CDR3 in DNA: TGTGCCAGCAGCCATTGGACAGGGGGCGATCAGCCCCAGCATTTT. The chain is built from TRBV7-2 and TRBJ1-5, with 11 bases fitting TRBD1. Germline V gene lookup returns CDR1 SGHTA and CDR2 FQGNSA. This CDR3 has 15 amino acids. J was trimmed by 5 bases and V by 5 bases; bases with no gene match: 5. The full variable domain, its missing parts supplied by reference TRBV7-2 and TRBJ1-5, is GAGVSQSPSNKVTEKGKDVELRCDPISGHTALYWYRQSLGQGLEFLIYFQGNSAPDKSGLPSDRFSAERTGGSVSTLTIQRTQQEDSAVYLCASSHWTGGDQPQHFGDGTRLSIL.

The chain combines TRBV6-1 with TRBJ2-7; D may be TRBD2 (6 bases). Germline values: CDR1 MNHNS, CDR2 SASEGT. V gave up 4 bases and J gave up 6 bases, with 10 bases separating them. The CDR3 has 12 residues. Here the CDR3 reads CASSGLDREQYF. The CDR3, as DNA: TGTGCCAGCAGTGGACTAGACCGCGAGCAGTACTTC.

This chain links TRBV5-1 with TRBJ2-3; weak D call: TRBD1 (6 bases). The CDR3 is 16 residues long. Germline V lookup: CDR1 SGHRS, CDR2 YFSETQ. Trimming stripped 0 bases from V and 1 base from J, with 12 bases between. Here the CDR3 DNA reads TGCGCCAGCAGCTTGGTTGGGGGCGGAGGCACAGATACGCAGTATTTT. Translating gives CASSLVGGGGTDTQYF. Looking up the rest from reference TRBV5-1 and TRBJ2-3 gives the full variable domain: KAGVTQTPRYLIKTRGQQVTLSCSPISGHRSVSWYQQTPGQGLQFLFEYFSETQRNKGNFPGRFSGRQFSNSRSEMNVSTLELGDSALYLCASSLVGGGGTDTQYFGPGTRLTVL.

The J gene is TRBJ1-2, the V gene TRBV29-1, with 7 bases matching TRBD1. The J segment lost 4 bases and the V segment lost 3 bases, leaving 5 bases of the junction unmatched. The CDR3 runs 13 residues. Germline assignment: CDR1 SQVTM and CDR2 ANQGSEA. The CDR3 DNA reads as TGCAGCGTTGAGGGGGACAGAGGCTATGGCTACACCTTC. This codes for CSVEGDRGYGYTF.

V is TRBV4-2 and J is TRBJ2-7; no firm D call. The length of the CDR3 is 15 residues. CDR1 is LGHNA and CDR2 is YNFKEQ in the germline V gene. Trimming removed 0 bases at V and 1 base at J, with 10 bases between. The CDR3 protein is CASSQDLTWSYEQYF. CDR3 sequence (DNA): TGTGCCAGCAGCCAAGACCTGACTTGGTCCTACGAGCAGTACTTC.

This rearrangement joins TRBV5-4 to TRBJ1-2, with 7 nucleotides matching TRBD1. Germline CDR1 reads SGHNT; CDR2 reads YYREEE (reference sequence). With V trimmed by 4 bases and J by 9 bases, 6 bases remained unmatched. This CDR3 contains 12 residues. In DNA, the CDR3 is TGTGCCAGCAGCCTTAGACAGGGAAGCTACACCTTC. Translated, it gives CASSLRQGSYTF.

The CDR3 protein is CASSSPHGQGDTQYF. DNA of the CDR3: TGTGCCAGCAGTTCCCCTCACGGCCAGGGGGATACGCAGTATTTT. The chain is built from TRBV6-6 and TRBJ2-3; a weak D match, TRBD1 (6 bases). The CDR3 length is 15 residues. V was trimmed by 4 bases and J by 6 bases, leaving 17 bases between them. The germline CDR1 and CDR2 sequences are MNHNY and SVGAGI (reference sequence).

This clone was recorded many times. The chain recombines TRBV7-2 with TRBJ2-1; the match to TRBD2 covers 9 bases. The CDR3 spans 16 residues. Germline CDR1 reads SGHTA; CDR2 reads FQGNSA. V shed 3 bases, J shed 6 bases, and the junction held 9 bases outside the gene matches. In DNA form, the CDR3 reads TGTGCCAGCAGCTTGGGCGGGGGGGCCGAGGTCAATGAGCAGTTCTTC. It encodes CASSLGGGAEVNEQFF.

The chain uses TRBV6-5 and TRBJ2-1; 7 nucleotides agree with TRBD2. Per germline, CDR1 MNHEY and CDR2 SVGAGI. The CDR3 runs to 15 residues. The junction had 13 bases not matched to a gene; V was cut back by 6 bases and J by 8 bases. The CDR3 bases are TGTGCCAGCAGGTTATTAAAGCGGGGTACGGATGAGCAGTTCTTC. Translation: CASRLLKRGTDEQFF.

The chain combines TRBV5-4 with TRBJ2-3; 7 nucleotides match TRBD2. Germline V gene sequence: CDR1 SGHNT, CDR2 YYREEE (reference sequence). V lost 2 bases to trimming and J lost 6 bases; unmatched junction nucleotides: 9. The CDR3 spans 15 residues. The DNA for the CDR3 is TGTGCCAGCAGCTTCGATAGCGGGTGGGGGGATACGCAGTATTTT. This encodes CASSFDSGWGDTQYF.

The chain employs TRBV19 and TRBJ1-4; D not resolved. Trimming took 7 bases from V and 7 from J, leaving 13 bases between them. CDR3 length equals 13 residues. The germline gives CDR1 LNHDA, CDR2 SQIVND (reference sequence). CDR3 sequence: CASNEGRSEKLFF. The CDR3 DNA reads as TGTGCCAGTAACGAGGGCAGGAGTGAAAAACTGTTTTTT.

The genes are TRBV5-1 and TRBJ2-7, with 7 bases identical to TRBD2. Germline trimming cut 4 bases from V and 4 bases from J; bases unmatched to any gene: 8. The CDR3 covers 14 residues. From germline, CDR1 is SGHRS and CDR2 YFSETQ. The CDR3 DNA follows: TGCGCCAGCAGCACTGGCGGGGGTTCGTACGAGCAGTACTTC. Encoded protein: CASSTGGGSYEQYF.

The rearrangement uses TRBV30 and TRBJ1-3; D call uncertain. The CDR3 runs to 11 residues. CDR1 is GTSNPN and CDR2 is SVGIG in the germline V gene (reference sequence). The V end was cut by 2 bases, the J end by 3 bases, with 2 bases between. The CDR3: CAWSYGNTIYF. CDR3 coding DNA: TGTGCCTGGAGTTATGGAAACACCATATATTTT.

The chain employs TRBV9 and TRBJ2-5, with 13 nucleotides matching TRBD2. The CDR3 spans 18 residues. Germline V gives CDR1 SGDLS, CDR2 YYNGEE. V lost 3 bases and J lost 2; bases outside the gene matches: 10. In DNA form, the CDR3 reads TGTGCCAGCAGCGGTCCGGGACTAGCGGGGAGACATCAAGAGACCCAGTACTTC. Its translation is CASSGPGLAGRHQETQYF.

The V gene is TRBV2, the J gene TRBJ1-2; D call uncertain. The CDR3 is 13 residues long. The ends were cut back, 5 bases at V and 3 bases at J, with 10 bases in the middle. In germline, CDR1 is SNHLY, CDR2 FYNNEI. The CDR3 DNA is TGTGCCAGCAGTCTTCGGGTTGACTATGGCTACACCTTC. Its protein product is CASSLRVDYGYTF. Variable domain in full (rest from reference TRBV2 and TRBJ1-2): EPEVTQTPSHQVTQMGQEVILRCVPISNHLYFYWYRQILGQKVEFLVSFYNNEISEKSEIFDDQFSVERPDGSNFTLKIRSTKLEDSAMYFCASSLRVDYGYTFGSGTRLTVV.

CDR3 amino acids: CASSYSTVALNNEQFF. CDR3 DNA: TGTGCCAGCAGTTACTCGACTGTGGCCTTGAACAATGAGCAGTTCTTC. V is TRBV6-2 or TRBV6-3 and J is TRBJ2-1, with D hard to call. The germline V gene encodes CDR1 MNHEY and CDR2 SVGEGT. The CDR3 covers 16 residues. Between the trimmed V and J ends, which lost 0 bases and 5 bases, there was a span of 14 bases.

V and J are TRBV18 and TRBJ2-5; D gene unclear. The germline V and J ends were trimmed by 2 bases and 4 bases, with 11 bases remaining between them. The CDR3 contains 14 residues. CDR1 and CDR2 (germline): KGHSH, LQKENI. This chain's CDR3 is CASSPARSGETQYF. The CDR3 coding sequence is TGTGCCAGCTCACCAGCCCGGTCCGGAGAGACCCAGTACTTC. Supplemented by reference TRBV18 and TRBJ2-5, the full variable domain reads NAGVMQNPRHLVRRRGQEARLRCSPMKGHSHVYWYRQLPEEGLKFMVYLQKENIIDESGMPKERFSAEFPKEGPSILRIQQVVRGDSAAYFCASSPARSGETQYFGPGTRLLVL.

This chain uses TRBV28 with TRBJ1-1, with D perhaps TRBD1 (6 bases). V shed 11 bases and J shed 0 bases, with 10 bases lying between them. The CDR3 is 12 amino acids. Germline V gene data show CDR1 as MDHEN and CDR2 as SYDVKM. The CDR3 protein is CAAGGLNTEAFF. CDR3 nucleotide sequence: TGTGCCGCCGGGGGGCTGAACACTGAAGCTTTCTTT.

CDR3 region: CASSPDRGGSYEQYF. The DNA for the CDR3 is TGTGCCAGCTCACCCGACAGGGGCGGCTCCTACGAGCAGTACTTC. The V gene is TRBV18, the J gene TRBJ2-7; 8 nucleotides agree with TRBD1. Unmatched junction bases numbered 4, after V lost 3 bases and J lost 0 bases. The V gene's germline CDR1 is KGHSH and CDR2 LQKENI. The CDR3 covers 15 residues.

This chain joins TRBV18 and TRBJ2-5; D perhaps matches TRBD2 (5 bases). The V and J ends lost 2 bases and 1 base respectively, with 8 bases between them. This CDR3 is built from 14 residues. Per the germline V gene, CDR1 is KGHSH and CDR2 is LQKENI. The CDR3 DNA follows: TGTGCCAGCTCACCAGATGCGGGCCAAGAGACCCAGTACTTC. The encoded protein is CASSPDAGQETQYF. Drawing the rest from reference TRBV18 and TRBJ2-5, the complete variable domain is NAGVMQNPRHLVRRRGQEARLRCSPMKGHSHVYWYRQLPEEGLKFMVYLQKENIIDESGMPKERFSAEFPKEGPSILRIQQVVRGDSAAYFCASSPDAGQETQYFGPGTRLLVL.

The gene calls are TRBV4-3 and TRBJ2-1; weak D call: TRBD1 (6 bases). The ends were cut back, 0 bases at V and 9 bases at J, with 12 bases in the middle. Per the germline V gene, CDR1 is LGHNA and CDR2 is YSLEER. The CDR3 consists of 14 residues. The CDR3 loop is CASSQEQGRSEQFF. The CDR3 region has the DNA TGCGCCAGCAGCCAAGAACAGGGAAGGAGTGAGCAGTTCTTC.

The V and J genes are TRBV7-2 and TRBJ2-2; 13 bases align to TRBD2. CDR1 and CDR2 from the germline V gene are SGHTA and FQGNSA. The CDR3 runs 16 residues. With 5 bases clipped from V and 6 bases from J, the junction kept 6 bases outside the gene matches. The CDR3 sequence: CASSARTSGGPGELFF. The CDR3 DNA reads as TGTGCCAGCAGCGCCCGGACTAGCGGGGGACCCGGGGAGCTGTTTTTT.

The CDR3 loop reads CASSLGVHGYTF. DNA of the CDR3: TGTGCCAGCAGCCTAGGGGTTCACGGCTACACCTTC. V gene TRBV28 combines with J gene TRBJ1-2; D perhaps matches TRBD1 (5 bases). Germline V gene data show CDR1 as MDHEN and CDR2 as SYDVKM. With 6 bases removed from V and 8 bases from J, the gap between germline ends came to 13 bases. The CDR3 contains 12 residues.

The chain has TRBV13 and TRBJ2-7; tentative D call: TRBD2 (6 bases). Germline assignment: CDR1 PRHDT and CDR2 FYEKMQ (reference sequence). Trimming pared 5 bases from V and 3 bases from J, leaving 17 bases between. This CDR3 has 15 residues. CDR3 residues: CASSHLAWNGYEQYF. CDR3 coding DNA: TGTGCCAGCAGCCACCTAGCGTGGAACGGCTACGAGCAGTACTTC. The full variable domain, its missing parts supplied by reference TRBV13 and TRBJ2-7, is AAGVIQSPRHLIKEKRETATLKCYPIPRHDTVYWYQQGPGQDPQFLISFYEKMQSDKGSIPDRFSAQQFSDYHSELNMSSLELGDSALYFCASSHLAWNGYEQYFGPGTRLTVT.

About this clone itself: The sample has other DNA sequences that encode this CDR3 too. The chain carries TRBV19 and TRBJ1-5; tentative D call: TRBD1 (5 bases). CDR3 length: 15 residues. Trimming shortened V by 3 bases and J by 0 bases, and 9 bases separated the two germline ends. Germline lookup yields CDR1 LNHDA and CDR2 SQIVND (reference sequence). In DNA, the CDR3 is TGTGCCAGTAGTATTGGGGGGGGTAGCAATCAGCCCCAGCATTTT. It yields the protein CASSIGGGSNQPQHF.

The rearrangement uses TRBV5-4 and TRBJ1-1, with 7 bases identical to TRBD1. After removal of 3 bases from V and 4 bases from J, the junction contained 9 bases not matched to a gene. Germline CDR1 and CDR2: SGHNT and YYREEE (reference sequence). The CDR3 loop spans 15 amino acids. The CDR3 is CASSSPGTEGTEAFF. CDR3 sequence (DNA): TGTGCCAGCAGCTCACCCGGGACAGAAGGCACTGAAGCTTTCTTT.